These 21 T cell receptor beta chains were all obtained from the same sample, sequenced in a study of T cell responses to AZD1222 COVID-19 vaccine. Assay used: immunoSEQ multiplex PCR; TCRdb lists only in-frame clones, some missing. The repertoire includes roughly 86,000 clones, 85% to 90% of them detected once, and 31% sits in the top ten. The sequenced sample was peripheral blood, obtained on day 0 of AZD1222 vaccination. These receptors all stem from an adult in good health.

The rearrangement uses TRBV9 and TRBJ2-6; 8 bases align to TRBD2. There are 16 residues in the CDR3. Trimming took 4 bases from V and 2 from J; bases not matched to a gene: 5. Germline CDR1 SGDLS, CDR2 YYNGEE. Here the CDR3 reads CASSFRGGPGANVLTF. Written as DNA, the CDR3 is TGTGCCAGCAGCTTCCGCGGGGGGCCTGGGGCCAACGTCCTGACTTTC. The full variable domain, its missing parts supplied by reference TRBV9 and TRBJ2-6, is DSGVTQTPKHLITATGQRVTLRCSPRSGDLSVYWYQQSLDQGLQFLIQYYNGEERAKGNILERFSAQQFPDLHSELNLSSLELGDSALYFCASSFRGGPGANVLTFGAGSRLTVL.

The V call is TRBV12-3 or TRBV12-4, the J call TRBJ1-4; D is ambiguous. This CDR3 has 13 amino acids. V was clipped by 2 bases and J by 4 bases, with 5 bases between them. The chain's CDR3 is CASSLSGNEKLFF. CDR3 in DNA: TGTGCCAGCAGTTTATCCGGTAATGAAAAACTGTTTTTT.

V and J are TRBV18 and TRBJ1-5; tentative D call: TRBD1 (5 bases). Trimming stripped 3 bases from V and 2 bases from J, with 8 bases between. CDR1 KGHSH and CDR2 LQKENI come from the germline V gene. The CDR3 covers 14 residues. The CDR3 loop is CASSPSRGNQPQHF. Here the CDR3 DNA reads TGTGCCAGCTCACCGAGCAGGGGCAATCAGCCCCAGCATTTT. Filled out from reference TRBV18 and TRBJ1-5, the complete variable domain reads NAGVMQNPRHLVRRRGQEARLRCSPMKGHSHVYWYRQLPEEGLKFMVYLQKENIIDESGMPKERFSAEFPKEGPSILRIQQVVRGDSAAYFCASSPSRGNQPQHFGDGTRLSIL.

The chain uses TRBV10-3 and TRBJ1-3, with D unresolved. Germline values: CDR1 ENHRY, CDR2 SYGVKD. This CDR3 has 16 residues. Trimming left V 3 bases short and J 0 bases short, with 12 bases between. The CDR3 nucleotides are TGTGCCATCAGTGATGACGGGAAAACCTCTGGAAACACCATATATTTT. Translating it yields CAISDDGKTSGNTIYF.

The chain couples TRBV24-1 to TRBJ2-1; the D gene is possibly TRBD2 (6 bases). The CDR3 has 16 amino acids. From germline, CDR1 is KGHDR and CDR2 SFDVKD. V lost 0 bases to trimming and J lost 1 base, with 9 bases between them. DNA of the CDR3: TGTGCCACCAGTGATTTGCACGGGAGATCCTACAATGAGCAGTTCTTC. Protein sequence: CATSDLHGRSYNEQFF.

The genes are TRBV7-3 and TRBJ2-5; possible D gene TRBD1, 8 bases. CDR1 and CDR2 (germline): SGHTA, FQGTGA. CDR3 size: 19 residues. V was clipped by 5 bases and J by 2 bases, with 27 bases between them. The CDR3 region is CASSPGGQVRKRPQETQYF. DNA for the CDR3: TGTGCCAGCAGCCCGGGGGGACAGGTCCGCAAAAGACCACAAGAGACCCAGTACTTC.

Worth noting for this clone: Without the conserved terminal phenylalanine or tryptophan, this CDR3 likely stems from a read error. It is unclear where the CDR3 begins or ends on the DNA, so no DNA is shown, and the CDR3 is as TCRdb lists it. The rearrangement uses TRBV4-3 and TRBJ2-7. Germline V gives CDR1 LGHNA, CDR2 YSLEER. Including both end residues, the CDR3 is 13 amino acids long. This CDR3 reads CASSQEVNTGPNI.

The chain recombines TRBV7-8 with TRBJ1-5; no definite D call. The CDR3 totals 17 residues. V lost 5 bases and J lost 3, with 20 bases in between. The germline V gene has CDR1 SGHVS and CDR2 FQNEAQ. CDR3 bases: TGTGCCAGCAGCCCTAGTGGGTTGGGAGGGTACAATCAGCCCCAGCATTTT. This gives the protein CASSPSGLGGYNQPQHF.

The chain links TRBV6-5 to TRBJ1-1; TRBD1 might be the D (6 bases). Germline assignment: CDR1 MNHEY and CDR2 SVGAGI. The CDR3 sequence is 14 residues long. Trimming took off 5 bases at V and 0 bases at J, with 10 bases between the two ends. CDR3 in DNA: TGTGCCAGCAGTCTACAGGGCATGAACACTGAAGCTTTCTTT. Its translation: CASSLQGMNTEAFF.

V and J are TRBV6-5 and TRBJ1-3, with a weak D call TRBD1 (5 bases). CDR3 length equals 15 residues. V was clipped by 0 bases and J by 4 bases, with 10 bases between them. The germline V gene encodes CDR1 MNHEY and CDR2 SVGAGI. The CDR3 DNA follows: TGTGCCAGCAGTTACTCGGGGACTCAAGGAAACACCATATATTTT. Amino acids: CASSYSGTQGNTIYF.

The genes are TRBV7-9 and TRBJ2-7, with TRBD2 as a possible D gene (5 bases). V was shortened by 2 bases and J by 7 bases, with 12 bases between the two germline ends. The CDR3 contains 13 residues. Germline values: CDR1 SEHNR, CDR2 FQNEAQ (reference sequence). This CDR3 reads CASSLQQTGEQYF. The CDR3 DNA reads TGTGCCAGCAGCTTACAACAGACGGGGGAGCAGTACTTC.

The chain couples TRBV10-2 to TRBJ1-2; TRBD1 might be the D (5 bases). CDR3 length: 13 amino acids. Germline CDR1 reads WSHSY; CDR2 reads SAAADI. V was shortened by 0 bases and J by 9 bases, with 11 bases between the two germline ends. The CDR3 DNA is TGCGCCAGCAGTGAGTCGGGGCCCTTGAGCTACACCTTC. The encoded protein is CASSESGPLSYTF.

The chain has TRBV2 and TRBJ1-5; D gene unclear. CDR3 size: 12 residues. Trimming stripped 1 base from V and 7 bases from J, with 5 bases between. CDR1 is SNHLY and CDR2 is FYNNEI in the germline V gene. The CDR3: CASSEGGQPQHF. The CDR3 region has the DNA TGTGCCAGCAGTGAAGGGGGACAGCCCCAGCATTTT.

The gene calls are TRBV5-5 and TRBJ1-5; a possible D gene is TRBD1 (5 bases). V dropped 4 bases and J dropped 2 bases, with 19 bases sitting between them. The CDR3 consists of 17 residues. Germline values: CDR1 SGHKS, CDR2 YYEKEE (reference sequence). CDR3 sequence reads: CASSLEGEGRGNQPQHF. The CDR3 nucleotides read TGTGCCAGCAGCCTCGAAGGGGAAGGCAGGGGCAATCAGCCCCAGCATTTT.

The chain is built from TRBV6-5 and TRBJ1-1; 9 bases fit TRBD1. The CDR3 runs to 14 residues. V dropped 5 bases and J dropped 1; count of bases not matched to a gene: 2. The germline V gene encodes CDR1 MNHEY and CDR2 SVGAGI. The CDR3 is CASSPGQGNTEAFF. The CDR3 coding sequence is TGTGCCAGCAGTCCGGGACAGGGGAACACTGAAGCTTTCTTT.

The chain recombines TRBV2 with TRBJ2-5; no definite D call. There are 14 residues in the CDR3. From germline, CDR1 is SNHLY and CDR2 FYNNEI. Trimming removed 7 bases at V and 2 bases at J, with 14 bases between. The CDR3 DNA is TGTGCCAGCAAGCCGACGGGCCCTCAAGAGACCCAGTACTTC. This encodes CASKPTGPQETQYF.

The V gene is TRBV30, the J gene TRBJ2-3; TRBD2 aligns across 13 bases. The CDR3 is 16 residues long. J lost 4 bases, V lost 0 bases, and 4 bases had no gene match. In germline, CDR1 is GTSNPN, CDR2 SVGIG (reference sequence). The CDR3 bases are TGTGCCTGGAGTGTTGGACTAGCGGGAGCGGCAGATACGCAGTATTTT. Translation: CAWSVGLAGAADTQYF.

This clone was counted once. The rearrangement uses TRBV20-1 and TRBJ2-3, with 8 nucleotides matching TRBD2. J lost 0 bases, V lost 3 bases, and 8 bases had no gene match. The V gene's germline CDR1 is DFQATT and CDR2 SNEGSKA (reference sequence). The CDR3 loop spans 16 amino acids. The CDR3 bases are TGCAGTGCTAGTGTATCGAGCGGGAGTAGCACAGATACGCAGTATTTT. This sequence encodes CSASVSSGSSTDTQYF.

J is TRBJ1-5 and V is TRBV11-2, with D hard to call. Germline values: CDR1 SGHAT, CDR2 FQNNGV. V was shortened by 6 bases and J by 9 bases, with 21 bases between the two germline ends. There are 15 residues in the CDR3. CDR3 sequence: CASSPTSYDGSPQHF. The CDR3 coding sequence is TGTGCCAGCAGTCCTACCTCCTACGACGGCTCGCCCCAGCATTTT.

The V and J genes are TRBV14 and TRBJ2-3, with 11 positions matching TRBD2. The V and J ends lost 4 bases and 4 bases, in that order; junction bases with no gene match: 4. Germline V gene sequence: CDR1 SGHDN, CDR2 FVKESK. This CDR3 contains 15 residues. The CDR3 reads CASSPTSGKADTQYF. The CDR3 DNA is TGTGCCAGCAGCCCGACTAGCGGGAAAGCAGATACGCAGTATTTT.

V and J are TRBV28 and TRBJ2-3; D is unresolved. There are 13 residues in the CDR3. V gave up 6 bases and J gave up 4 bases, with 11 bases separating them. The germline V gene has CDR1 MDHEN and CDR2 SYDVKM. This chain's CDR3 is CASRIQSADTQYF. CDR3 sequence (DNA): TGTGCCAGCAGAATTCAGTCGGCAGATACGCAGTATTTT.